This TCR beta chain was obtained from a study of blood T cell repertoires in COVID-19. The germline V and J ends were trimmed by 1 base and 2 bases, with 15 bases remaining between them. Per germline, CDR1 SGHNT and CDR2 YYREEE (reference sequence). This CDR3 is built from 16 residues. As handled by the study authors: Estimated nucleated cell counts came from reference gene primer amplification. Assay: immunoSEQ multiplex PCR; the TCRdb copy retains only in-frame clones and omits some. The DNA gave D and trimming, while V, J and clone size come from that table. This sample has around 30,000 clones; nearly 90% occur once, and the top ten carry 9.9%.

V is TRBV5-4 and J is TRBJ1-1; D might be TRBD1 (5 bases). This sequence originates from a human donor in a cohort sampled during active COVID-19. The sequencing input was peripheral blood. As DNA, the CDR3 is TGTGCCAGCAGCTTGTCCCCCACGGGGGATAACACTGAAGCTTTCTTT. Translated: CASSLSPTGDNTEAFF.